The 3 T cell receptor beta chains below all came from one sample that was sequenced in a study of CD8 T cells in ankylosing spondylitis. TCRdb ran MiXCR on the 5' RACE reads and lists one entry per CDR3 protein. This table holds about 360,000 distinct CDR3 sequences, approximately 22% found once. The sequenced sample was blood, either unsorted or a sorted T cell fraction (not recorded which). The receptors stem from a male donor with ankylosing spondylitis or in good health (not recorded which).

This clonotype was observed a few times. CDR3 loop: CASRQGVFTGELFF. The CDR3 DNA sequence: TGTGCCAGCAGACAGGGGGTATTCACCGGGGAGCTGTTTTTT. V gene TRBV11-2 combines with J gene TRBJ2-2; 8 bases agree with TRBD1. The ends lost 6 bases at V and 4 bases at J; junction bases unmatched: 4. CDR1 is SGHAT and CDR2 is FQNNGV in the germline V gene. This CDR3 has 14 residues.

This clonotype was seen a handful of times. The chain has TRBV20-1 and TRBJ2-7; 10 bases align to TRBD2. The CDR3 has 15 residues. The J segment lost 3 bases and the V segment lost 6 bases, leaving 11 bases of the junction unmatched. CDR1 DFQATT and CDR2 SNEGSKA come from the germline V gene (reference sequence). CDR3 nucleotide sequence: TGCAGTGCGCTAAAGGTTAGCGGGGGGCTCTACGAGCAGTACTTC. This codes for CSALKVSGGLYEQYF.

The sample holds a few counts of this clonotype. The rearrangement uses TRBV6-5 and TRBJ2-1; D is perhaps TRBD1 (5 bases). CDR3 size: 14 residues. Germline CDR1 MNHEY, CDR2 SVGAGI. V dropped 2 bases and J dropped 6 bases, with 11 bases sitting between them. The CDR3 nucleotides are TGTGCCAGCAGTTACCAGGGTAGGGGCAATGAGCAGTTCTTC. It yields the protein CASSYQGRGNEQFF.